These T cell receptor beta chains were read from a single sample in a study of beta chain features in type 1 diabetes. Repertoires were generated with immunoSEQ multiplex PCR, while TCRdb's copy carries only in-frame clones and drops some. The sample lists around 280,000 clones, about 15% seen once, with 0.015% to 0.019% in the top ten. What was sequenced was naive CD4+ T cells from blood. The receptors here all came from a man younger than 35 with type 1 diabetes. CDR3s include the opening cysteine and the closing phenylalanine or tryptophan. D genes are given only for firm matches. Size is omitted from some rows. Given values are once, few, many or a class for expanded clones.

J | D | V | size | CDR3 | DNA
TRBJ2-7 | TRBD1 | TRBV7-2 | - | CASSLGTGSYEQYF | TGTGCCAGCAGCTTAGGGACAGGGAGCTACGAGCAGTACTTC
TRBJ1-3 | - | TRBV2 | few | CASKEELSGNTIYF | TGTGCCAGCAAGGAGGAACTCTCTGGAAACACCATATATTTT
TRBJ2-3 | TRBD2 | TRBV25-1 | - | CASKRGLGTDTQYF | TGTGCCAGCAAGCGGGGGCTGGGCACAGATACGCAGTATTTT
TRBJ2-5 | TRBD1 | TRBV14 | - | CASSQKPRGYQETQYF | TGTGCCAGCAGCCAGAAACCCAGGGGGTACCAAGAGACCCAGTACTTC
TRBJ2-3 | - | TRBV29-1 | few | CSSRTGTDTQYF | TGCAGCTCCCGGACAGGCACAGATACGCAGTATTTT
TRBJ1-2 | - | TRBV29-1 | - | CSVGLGYGYTF | TGCAGCGTGGGACTGGGCTATGGCTACACCTTC
TRBJ2-5 | TRBD1 | TRBV6-6 | - | CASSYSGQGETQYF | TGTGCCAGCAGTTATTCCGGACAGGGCGAGACCCAGTACTTC
TRBJ2-3 | - | TRBV30 | once | CAWSNRGTDTQYF | TGTGCCTGGAGTAACAGGGGCACAGATACGCAGTATTTT
TRBJ2-7 | - | TRBV27 | few | CASKEWGHTYEQYF | TGTGCCAGCAAAGAGTGGGGACACACATACGAGCAGTACTTC
TRBJ1-3 | - | TRBV29-1 | few | CSVDAGDSGNTIYF | TGCAGCGTTGACGCCGGGGACTCTGGAAACACCATATATTTT
TRBJ2-3 | TRBD2 | TRBV28 | few | CASSLRAGVQYF | TGTGCCAGCAGTCTACGAGCGGGGGTGCAGTATTTT
TRBJ2-1 | TRBD2 | TRBV28 | few | CASRRTSGRYNEQFF | TGTGCCAGCAGGAGGACTAGCGGAAGATACAATGAGCAGTTCTTC
TRBJ2-5 | - | TRBV14 | few | CASSQDLSTGTLETQYF | TGTGCCAGCAGCCAAGATCTTAGTACAGGGACATTGGAGACCCAGTACTTC
TRBJ1-2 | - | TRBV4-3 | - | CASSQAWGDGYTF | TGCGCCAGCAGCCAAGCGTGGGGAGATGGCTACACCTTC
TRBJ2-7 | - | TRBV7-2 | - | CASSPHQGAYEQYF | TGTGCCAGCAGCCCGCATCAAGGGGCCTACGAGCAGTACTTC
TRBJ2-5 | TRBD2 | TRBV4-2 | - | CASSQDTSGGPRETQYF | TGTGCCAGCAGCCAAGACACTAGCGGGGGCCCGCGGGAGACCCAGTACTTC
TRBJ2-4 | TRBD2 | TRBV4-3 | few | CASSQDPGGGNLAKNIQYF | TGCGCCAGCAGCCAAGATCCGGGCGGGGGGAACCTAGCCAAAAACATTCAGTACTTC
TRBJ2-5 | - | TRBV5-6 | few | CASSGGLKETQYF | TGTGCCAGCAGCGGGGGACTTAAAGAGACCCAGTACTTC
TRBJ2-5 | - | TRBV29-1 | few | CSVVQSTQETQYF | TGCAGCGTGGTACAAAGTACACAAGAGACCCAGTACTTC
TRBJ2-7 | TRBD2 | TRBV6-6 | - | CASSPGLALYEQYF | TGTGCCAGCAGCCCCGGACTAGCGCTCTACGAGCAGTACTTC
TRBJ2-7 | TRBD1 | TRBV7-2 | - | CASSPRTGPAYEQYF | TGTGCCAGCAGCCCGCGGACAGGGCCCGCCTACGAGCAGTACTTC
TRBJ2-2 | - | TRBV7-9 | - | CASSETGELFF | TGTGCCAGCAGTGAGACCGGGGAGCTGTTTTTT
TRBJ2-1 | - | TRBV13 | - | CASSSRGKGTYNEQFF | TGTGCCAGCAGCTCCCGGGGGAAAGGGACCTACAATGAGCAGTTCTTC
TRBJ2-5 | - | TRBV29-1 | many | CSVDKETQYF | TGCAGCGTTGATAAAGAGACCCAGTACTTC
TRBJ1-1 | TRBD1 | TRBV18 | - | CASSQMQGQGGGRAFF | TGTGCCAGCTCACAAATGCAGGGACAGGGTGGTGGAAGAGCTTTCTTT
TRBJ2-1 | - | TRBV6-5 | once | CASTRYGSSYNEQFF | TGTGCCAGCACTAGATACGGGAGTTCCTACAATGAGCAGTTCTTC
TRBJ2-5 | TRBD2 | TRBV30 | - | CAWSVGRTSLTQYF | TGTGCCTGGAGTGTTGGCAGGACTAGCCTTACCCAGTACTTC
TRBJ2-7 | TRBD2 | TRBV10-3 | few | CAIMSGTRTYEQYF | TGTGCCATCATGTCCGGGACTAGGACCTACGAGCAGTACTTC
TRBJ1-4 | - | TRBV6-5 | - | CASGRGQEKLFF | TGTGCCAGCGGCCGTGGACAGGAAAAACTGTTTTTT
TRBJ2-5 | TRBD2 | TRBV25-1 | - | CASSAFGTSALETQYF | TGTGCCAGCAGTGCGTTCGGGACTAGCGCCCTAGAGACCCAGTACTTC
TRBJ1-2 | - | TRBV28 | - | CASSSGGADYGYTF | TGTGCCAGCAGCTCGGGGGGCGCCGACTATGGCTACACCTTC
TRBJ2-7 | TRBD2 | TRBV6-5 | few | CASSYSGLADSYEQYF | TGTGCCAGCAGTTACTCGGGACTAGCGGATTCCTACGAGCAGTACTTC
TRBJ2-2 | TRBD1 | TRBV2 | - | CASRAGQVPGELFF | TGTGCCAGCAGGGCGGGACAGGTCCCCGGGGAGCTGTTTTTT
TRBJ1-4 | TRBD1 | TRBV30 | - | CAWSVHRGNEKLFF | TGTGCCTGGAGTGTACACAGGGGAAATGAAAAACTGTTTTTT
TRBJ2-2 | - | TRBV5-4 | - | CASSLNGNTGELFF | TGTGCCAGCAGCTTGAACGGGAACACCGGGGAGCTGTTTTTT
TRBJ2-7 | TRBD1 | TRBV5-1 | few | CASSFWTGGYEQYF | TGCGCCAGCAGCTTCTGGACAGGGGGCTACGAGCAGTACTTC